The 21 T cell receptor beta chains below come from one sample, sequenced in a study of CD8+ T cells in alopecia areata. The authors extracted RNA and reverse transcribed it into cDNA as the sequencing template. The data were produced by immunoSEQ multiplex PCR, yet TCRdb's version contains in-frame clones alone and is incomplete. This table has some 150,000 clones, roughly 52% appearing once. Sample treatment: oral pan-JAK inhibitor, 5-10 mg twice daily. The specimen was CD8+ T cells sorted from blood, collected at week 4, from a patient treated with tofacitinib. Source of these receptors: a human donor with alopecia areata.

In this sample, this clone turned up once. The chain uses TRBV30 and TRBJ1-2; the match to TRBD1 covers 8 bases. The ends lost 0 bases at V and 8 bases at J; junction bases unmatched: 14. In germline, CDR1 is GTSNPN, CDR2 SVGIG (reference sequence). This CDR3 region has 16 residues. The CDR3 bases are TGTGCCTGGAGTGTCTTCCCTGACAGGGGATTAGGCGGCTACACCTTC. Amino acid sequence: CAWSVFPDRGLGGYTF.

With regard to this clone: The identical CDR3 is also encoded by other nucleotide sequences in the sample. The chain is built from TRBV5-6 and TRBJ1-5; D possibly corresponds to TRBD1 (5 bases). V lost 5 bases and J lost 4, with 13 bases in between. The CDR3 sequence is 14 residues long. Germline CDR1 SGHDT, CDR2 YYEEEE. The CDR3 loop is CASSPGTGNQPQHF. CDR3 bases: TGTGCCAGCAGTCCCGGGACTGGGAATCAGCCCCAGCATTTT.

The CDR3 region has the DNA TGCGCCAGCAGCCTCAGGCTCGGACAAAATGAAGCTTTCTTT. Protein product: CASSLRLGQNEAFF. The V gene is TRBV4-1, the J gene TRBJ1-1; D might be TRBD1 (5 bases). The CDR3 runs 14 residues. Trimming took off 4 bases at V and 7 bases at J, with 16 bases between the two ends. Per germline, CDR1 MGHRA and CDR2 YSYEKL.

A few counts support this clone. The gene calls are TRBV4-1 and TRBJ2-3; TRBD1 matches at 8 bases. J was trimmed by 7 bases and V by 1 base; bases with no gene match: 7. The germline gives CDR1 MGHRA, CDR2 YSYEKL. There are 15 residues in the CDR3. CDR3 sequence (DNA): TGCGCCAGCAGCCAAGCGGACAGGGCACAAAATACGCAGTATTTT. Encoded protein: CASSQADRAQNTQYF.

This chain joins TRBV5-1 and TRBJ2-1, with a tentative D call TRBD1 (5 bases). The CDR3 is made up of 14 amino acids. CDR1 and CDR2 from the germline V gene are SGHRS and YFSETQ. The V gene lost 4 bases and the J gene lost 5 bases, with 13 bases spanning the gap. The CDR3 DNA reads TGCGCCAGCAGCATCCTCGGACACAACAATGAGCAGTTCTTC. It yields the protein CASSILGHNNEQFF.

The CDR3 region has the DNA TGTGCCTGGAGTGTGCAGGGGGAAGCTGAAGCTTTCTTT. Translated, it gives CAWSVQGEAEAFF. The V gene is TRBV30, the J gene TRBJ1-1; TRBD1 matches 7 bases. This CDR3 comprises 13 residues. The V gene's germline CDR1 is GTSNPN and CDR2 SVGIG (reference sequence). Losses at the gene ends were 0 bases for V and 6 bases for J; bases not matched to a gene: 4.

The chain combines TRBV9 with TRBJ2-7; TRBD1 matches 8 bases. Germline lookup yields CDR1 SGDLS and CDR2 YYNGEE. The CDR3 is made up of 17 amino acids. The V and J ends lost 0 bases and 5 bases, in that order; junction bases with no gene match: 13. As DNA, the CDR3 is TGTGCCAGCAGCGTAGACAAACGGGGGACAGGAATCCACGAGCAGTACTTC. It translates to CASSVDKRGTGIHEQYF.

This sequence joins TRBV7-2 and TRBJ2-1, with D unresolved. The V and J ends lost 1 base and 6 bases respectively, with 1 base between them. CDR1 is SGHTA and CDR2 is FQGNSA in the germline V gene. There are 11 residues in the CDR3. The CDR3 spells CASSLGNEQFF. CDR3 coding DNA: TGTGCCAGCAGCTTAGGCAATGAGCAGTTCTTC.

This chain joins TRBV27 and TRBJ2-7, with D uncertain. CDR1 and CDR2 (germline): MNHEY, SMNVEV (reference sequence). Trimming stripped 3 bases from V and 6 bases from J, with 9 bases between. The CDR3 has 12 amino acids. The CDR3 sequence: CASSFVGSEQYF. The CDR3 DNA is TGTGCCAGCAGTTTCGTGGGCTCCGAGCAGTACTTC.

The rearrangement links TRBV25-1 to TRBJ2-1, with 8 bases matching TRBD2. Germline CDR1 is MGHDK and CDR2 is SYGVNS. V trimming: 2 bases; J trimming: 8 bases; junction bases outside the gene matches: 5. The CDR3 extends over 14 amino acids. The DNA of the CDR3 is TGTGCCAGCAGTGAAACGGGGGGGCCTGATGAGCAGTTCTTC. It encodes CASSETGGPDEQFF.

V and J are TRBV30 and TRBJ2-2; the match to TRBD1 covers 7 bases. The germline gives CDR1 GTSNPN, CDR2 SVGIG (reference sequence). Trimming took 3 bases from V and 4 from J; bases not matched to a gene: 8. CDR3 size: 15 residues. CDR3 residues: CAWRGTVGGTGELFF. CDR3 nucleotides: TGTGCCTGGAGAGGGACAGTCGGTGGCACCGGGGAGCTGTTTTTT.

This clone has more than one count but fewer than ten. The chain recombines TRBV13 with TRBJ2-7, with D maybe TRBD2 (5 bases). The CDR3 is 14 amino acids. The ends were cut back, 5 bases at V and 2 bases at J, with 13 bases in the middle. Germline CDR1 reads PRHDT; CDR2 reads FYEKMQ (reference sequence). CDR3 residues: CASSQGSKTYEQYF. The CDR3 DNA sequence: TGTGCCAGCAGCCAAGGGAGCAAGACCTACGAGCAGTACTTC. The variable domain in full, completed from reference TRBV13 and TRBJ2-7, reads AAGVIQSPRHLIKEKRETATLKCYPIPRHDTVYWYQQGPGQDPQFLISFYEKMQSDKGSIPDRFSAQQFSDYHSELNMSSLELGDSALYFCASSQGSKTYEQYFGPGTRLTVT.

J is TRBJ2-1 and V is TRBV2; 11 nucleotides align to TRBD2. Trimming took 1 base from V and 9 from J; bases not matched to a gene: 5. From germline, CDR1 is SNHLY and CDR2 FYNNEI. The length of the CDR3 is 15 residues. Here the CDR3 reads CASSEVSGGEGEQFF. CDR3 sequence (DNA): TGTGCCAGCAGTGAAGTTAGCGGGGGGGAGGGTGAGCAGTTCTTC.

The rearrangement joins TRBV7-9 to TRBJ1-2, with 8 bases matching TRBD1. The CDR3 has 16 amino acids. The ends lost 0 bases at V and 7 bases at J; junction bases unmatched: 10. From germline, CDR1 is SEHNR and CDR2 FQNEAQ (reference sequence). This chain's CDR3 is CASSLALHQGASGYTF. CDR3 sequence (DNA): TGTGCCAGCAGCTTAGCTCTCCACCAGGGGGCCAGTGGCTACACCTTC.

The chain combines TRBV29-1 with TRBJ2-1; D unresolved. Per the germline V gene, CDR1 is SQVTM and CDR2 is ANQGSEA. V was pared by 2 bases and J by 2 bases, with 7 bases between. This CDR3 has 13 residues. Written as DNA, the CDR3 is TGCAGCGTTGAATCCAGGACCTACAATGAGCAGTTCTTC. Protein product: CSVESRTYNEQFF.

This chain links TRBV6-5 with TRBJ1-2; 8 bases agree with TRBD1. The germline V gene has CDR1 MNHEY and CDR2 SVGAGI. The CDR3 spans 15 residues. Unmatched junction bases numbered 15, after V lost 7 bases and J lost 8 bases. In nucleotides, the CDR3 is TGTGCCAGCACCGCAGGGTCAGGGGGCGAATACGGCTACACCTTC. It encodes CASTAGSGGEYGYTF.

This clone was counted ten times or more. J is TRBJ1-1 and V is TRBV7-9, with 7 bases that match TRBD1. The CDR3 extends over 18 amino acids. V shed 0 bases and J 0 bases; nucleotides not matched to a gene: 10. Germline CDR1 and CDR2: SEHNR and FQNEAQ (reference sequence). The CDR3 sequence is CASSLALMGQLMNTEAFF. Here the CDR3 DNA reads TGTGCCAGCAGCTTAGCGCTAATGGGACAGCTTATGAACACTGAAGCTTTCTTT.

This clone appeared a single time. This sequence joins TRBV9 and TRBJ2-7, with TRBD1 matching over 8 bases. Germline loops: CDR1 SGDLS, CDR2 YYNGEE. The CDR3 consists of 15 residues. Unmatched junction bases numbered 5, after V lost 3 bases and J lost 0 bases. DNA for the CDR3: TGTGCCAGCAGCGAGGGGACAGGTAGCTCCTACGAGCAGTACTTC. This encodes CASSEGTGSSYEQYF.

The genes are TRBV4-3 and TRBJ2-5; 12 bases map to TRBD2. Germline values: CDR1 LGHNA, CDR2 YSLEER. The V gene end was trimmed by 6 bases and the J gene end by 7 bases; junction bases not matched to a gene: 6. The CDR3 length is 14 residues. DNA of the CDR3: TGCGCCAGCAGTCCTAGCGGGGGGGCCGGGACCCAGTACTTC. It translates to CASSPSGGAGTQYF.

The V gene is TRBV7-2, the J gene TRBJ2-7; 8 positions match TRBD1. V shed 4 bases, J shed 2 bases, and the junction held 7 bases outside the gene matches. The germline gives CDR1 SGHTA, CDR2 FQGNSA. The CDR3 spans 15 residues. In DNA form, the CDR3 reads TGTGCCAGCAGCTCCGGGACAGGTTTTGCCTACGAGCAGTACTTC. It yields the protein CASSSGTGFAYEQYF.

This chain joins TRBV6-1 and TRBJ1-6; a possible D gene is TRBD1 (6 bases). V was cut by 3 bases and J by 6 bases, with 18 bases left in between. This CDR3 spans 17 amino acids. The V gene's germline CDR1 is MNHNS and CDR2 SASEGT. The DNA for the CDR3 is TGTGCCAGCAGTGACCGGGCTTGGGGGGCAGGTAATTCACCCCTCCACTTT. It codes for CASSDRAWGAGNSPLHF.